This TCR beta chain originates from a study of T cell responses to AZD1222 COVID-19 vaccine. This clone is a singleton in its sample. Its antigen is as yet unknown. The V gene's germline CDR1 is SGHNT and CDR2 YYREEE (reference sequence). V was clipped by 1 base and J by 0 bases, with 14 bases between them. The CDR3 runs 17 residues. Study findings and constraints: Among vaccine-associated CD4 TCRs, coverage spanned spike, with dominance at 160-218 and 743-854. Vaccination with two AZD1222 doses was followed by a rise in Spike-specific TCR breadth and depth. Just a handful of AZD1222 recipients were seropositive at baseline.

The assay was immunoSEQ multiplex PCR, and TCRdb's table has in-frame clones only and misses some. The sample holds 98,000 or so clones, about four fifths seen once. The sample here was peripheral blood, taken 28 days after the second AZD1222 dose. This sequence joins TRBV5-4 and TRBJ1-3; D perhaps matches TRBD1 (6 bases). The sequence was obtained from an adult who received the AZD1222 COVID-19 vaccine. The CDR3 coding sequence is TGTGCCAGCAGCTTGAAAGGGGGATTAAACTCTGGAAACACCATATATTTT. This codes for CASSLKGGLNSGNTIYF.